A single sample gave rise to the 25 T cell receptor beta chains below, sequenced in a study of CD8+CD57+ T cells in acquired aplastic anemia. Genomic DNA served as template for TCR beta VDJ and CDR3 profiling. MiXCR was run by TCRdb on the reads, yielding one entry per CDR3 protein. The data show a few hundred thousand distinct CDR3 sequences, with 65% to 80% seen just once and 4% held by the top ten. Sequencing was carried out using sorted CD4+, CD8+, or CD8+CD57+ T cells (not recorded which) from PBMCs. All receptors derive from a human donor in good health, serving as a control.

The CDR3 loop is CASSLVRSGTVLSEQYF. DNA for the CDR3: TGTGCCAGCAGCTTAGTGCGTAGCGGGACGGTCCTTAGTGAGCAGTACTTC. V usage is TRBV7-2 and J usage is TRBJ2-7; 8 nucleotides align to TRBD2. This CDR3 contains 17 residues. Trimming removed 1 base from V and 7 bases from J; junction bases left unmatched: 15. CDR1 is SGHTA, CDR2 FQGNSA, per germline.

In DNA, the CDR3 is TGTGCCAGCATGAAAAGGACAGGGTCTGGAAACACCATATATTTT. Protein product: CASMKRTGSGNTIYF. The V and J genes are TRBV12-3 or TRBV12-4 and TRBJ1-3; 8 nucleotides line up with TRBD1. The CDR3 has 15 amino acids. Trimming at V came to 7 bases and at J to 1 base, leaving 6 bases not matched to a gene.

This clonotype came up many times. The V call is TRBV7-9, the J call TRBJ2-7, with D possibly being TRBD2 (6 bases). V was pared by 5 bases and J by 0 bases, with 11 bases between. The germline gives CDR1 SEHNR, CDR2 FQNEAQ (reference sequence). CDR3 length: 14 amino acids. The CDR3, as DNA: TGTGCCAGCAGCCCCAAGGGAGGCTCCTACGAGCAGTACTTC. This codes for CASSPKGGSYEQYF.

This chain links TRBV20-1 with TRBJ1-2, with no clear D. Germline V gene sequence: CDR1 DFQATT, CDR2 SNEGSKA (reference sequence). The V end lost 3 bases, the J end lost 8 bases, and 16 bases lay between the germline ends. The CDR3 is 13 amino acids. DNA for the CDR3: TGCAGTGCTAGCAGAATCGATGCGAAAGGCTACACCTTC. This sequence encodes CSASRIDAKGYTF.

For this clonotype: Because it lacks the conserved phenylalanine or tryptophan at the end, this CDR3 is likely a read error. Because the CDR3's place on the DNA is in doubt, the DNA is left out and the CDR3 is given as listed by TCRdb. The chain employs TRBV2 and TRBJ1-5. Germline assignment: CDR1 SNHLY and CDR2 FYNNEI. Including both end residues, the CDR3 is 14 amino acids long. Here the CDR3 reads CASRVLYSHLHLGY.

This clonotype was found many times. The chain carries TRBV20-1 and TRBJ1-6, with 7 bases matching TRBD1. Trimming removed 5 bases from V and 6 bases from J; junction bases left unmatched: 16. In germline, CDR1 is DFQATT, CDR2 SNEGSKA (reference sequence). This CDR3 has 17 residues. The CDR3 is CSAEDSGGTLFNSPLHF. DNA for the CDR3: TGCAGTGCTGAAGACTCAGGGGGAACCCTTTTTAATTCACCCCTCCACTTT.

Concerning this clonotype: At one boundary the junction diverges from the germline segment, which might be a read error. V gene TRBV7-9 combines with J gene TRBJ2-3; D is uncertain. The CDR3 runs to 14 residues. CDR1 and CDR2 from the germline V gene are SEHNR and FQNEAQ (reference sequence). The CDR3 region has the DNA TGTGCCAGCAGTGAAAGTTCGGGCACATATACGCAGTATTTT. Translated: CASSESSGTYTQYF.

About this clonotype: A much larger clone is a single base away; this may be a read error. V is TRBV11-1 and J is TRBJ2-7; no reliable D call. The CDR3 totals 12 residues. In germline, CDR1 is SGHAT, CDR2 FQDESV (reference sequence). Trimming shortened V by 8 bases and J by 0 bases, and 8 bases separated the two germline ends. Here the CDR3 DNA reads TGTGCCAGCCCCACGGGCTCCTACGAGCAGTACTTC. Amino acid sequence: CASPTGSYEQYF.

The J gene is TRBJ2-1, the V gene TRBV10-3; TRBD1 aligns across 8 bases. J lost 9 bases, V lost 1 base, and 5 bases had no gene match. Germline lookup yields CDR1 ENHRY and CDR2 SYGVKD. The CDR3 totals 14 residues. This chain's CDR3 is CAISELGQDGEQFF. CDR3 sequence (DNA): TGTGCCATCAGTGAGTTGGGACAGGATGGTGAGCAGTTCTTC.

The rearrangement uses TRBV7-2 and TRBJ1-6; D unresolved. The CDR3 is made up of 15 amino acids. Trimming stripped 5 bases from V and 19 bases from J, with 27 bases between. CDR1 and CDR2 from the germline V gene are SGHTA and FQGNSA. The CDR3 sequence: CASSQDLAGFTDTHF. In DNA form, the CDR3 reads TGTGCCAGCAGCCAAGATCTAGCGGGGTTCACAGATACGCACTTT.

In its sample, this clonotype was seen once. The J gene is TRBJ1-1, the V gene TRBV24-1; a weak D match, TRBD1 (5 bases). Between the trimmed V and J ends, which lost 7 bases and 1 base, there was a span of 9 bases. Germline V gene data show CDR1 as KGHDR and CDR2 as SFDVKD. The CDR3 has 13 residues. The CDR3 spells CATRDQGNTEAFF. The CDR3 nucleotides are TGTGCCACCAGGGACCAGGGGAACACTGAAGCTTTCTTT.

This clonotype was found many times. The genes are TRBV20-1 and TRBJ2-7; TRBD1 agrees at 9 bases. CDR1 and CDR2 (germline): DFQATT, SNEGSKA (reference sequence). Unmatched junction bases numbered 7, after V lost 5 bases and J lost 5 bases. This CDR3 has 13 residues. This CDR3 reads CSAFTGGGHEQYF. As DNA, the CDR3 is TGCAGTGCTTTCACAGGGGGCGGCCACGAGCAGTACTTC.

The V call is TRBV11-3, the J call TRBJ2-3, with D unclear. With 5 bases removed from V and 2 bases from J, the gap between germline ends came to 17 bases. The length of the CDR3 is 16 residues. The germline gives CDR1 SGHNT, CDR2 YENEEA. The CDR3 bases are TGTGCCAGCAGCGTGAGACTGACGTGCATCACAGATACGCAGTATTTT. Translation: CASSVRLTCITDTQYF.

This clonotype was recorded once. Sequence at one end of the junction differs from germline and may be a read error. V gene TRBV2 combines with J gene TRBJ2-7; 7 nucleotides align to TRBD1. The CDR3 sequence is 15 residues long. Germline V gene data show CDR1 as SNHLY and CDR2 as FYNNEI. The CDR3 DNA is TGTGCCAGCAGCCGCCAGGGGGAACTCACCGAGGAGCAGTACTTT. Its protein product is CASSRQGELTEEQYF.

This chain links TRBV2 with TRBJ1-4; D is perhaps TRBD1 (5 bases). The V gene's germline CDR1 is SNHLY and CDR2 FYNNEI. CDR3 length: 14 amino acids. V dropped 10 bases and J dropped 7 bases, with 19 bases sitting between them. The DNA of the CDR3 is TGTGCCACCACCGAAGACCGGGACGGTGAAAAACTGTTTTTT. Its translation is CATTEDRDGEKLFF.

The V and J genes are TRBV12-3 or TRBV12-4 and TRBJ1-1; 9 bases line up with TRBD1. There are 14 residues in the CDR3. Trimming took 9 bases from V and 4 from J; bases not matched to a gene: 9. Here the CDR3 DNA reads TGTGCCAGACCCTCCGGACAGGGGAGCACTGAAGCTTTCTTT. Translation gives CARPSGQGSTEAFF.

This clonotype was observed many times. The chain couples TRBV4-2 to TRBJ1-2, with D maybe TRBD1 (5 bases). Trimming took off 0 bases at V and 8 bases at J, with 19 bases between the two ends. The CDR3 length is 16 residues. Germline values: CDR1 LGHNA, CDR2 YNFKEQ. This CDR3 is CASSQDSQGKTRGYTF. CDR3 nucleotides: TGTGCCAGCAGCCAAGATAGCCAGGGCAAGACGCGGGGCTACACCTTC.

The chain recombines TRBV19 with TRBJ1-3; tentatively, D is TRBD1 (5 bases). V was clipped by 5 bases and J by 1 base, with 12 bases between them. Per germline, CDR1 LNHDA and CDR2 SQIVND (reference sequence). The length of the CDR3 is 15 residues. Written as DNA, the CDR3 is TGTGCCAGTAGTTCGGTGGCAGGGTCTGGAAACACCATATATTTT. It encodes CASSSVAGSGNTIYF.

This clonotype has a count of ten or more. CDR3 sequence (DNA): TGCAGTGCTACGACCGGGACAGGGGTAGGGTCACCCCTCCACTTT. Protein product: CSATTGTGVGSPLHF. This chain uses TRBV20-1 with TRBJ1-6; 10 positions agree with TRBD1. CDR3 size: 15 residues. V lost 4 bases and J lost 10; bases outside the gene matches: 10. Germline CDR1 is DFQATT and CDR2 is SNEGSKA (reference sequence).

About this clonotype itself: One end of the junction varies from germline; a read error may be responsible. DNA of the CDR3: TGTGCCAGCAGCTTAGGAGAGACAAAGTCCGTCGAGCTATTTTTT. Translating gives CASSLGETKSVELFF. The rearrangement joins TRBV7-8 to TRBJ2-2, with D hard to call. Germline V gene lookup returns CDR1 SGHVS and CDR2 FQNEAQ. The CDR3 spans 15 residues.

Notes on this clonotype: A read error is likely, as this CDR3 ends without the conserved phenylalanine or tryptophan. The DNA is omitted, as the CDR3 cannot be located on it reliably, and the CDR3 follows TCRdb's listing. The chain couples TRBV14 to TRBJ1-1. The CDR3 sequence runs 12 residues, both termini included. Germline CDR1 is SGHDN and CDR2 is FVKESK. CDR3 residues: CASSPAGWAGSY.

This clonotype appeared a single time. A read error may account for a junction end that differs from germline. V is TRBV2 and J is TRBJ2-2; TRBD1 matches at 7 bases. This CDR3 is 14 amino acids long. From germline, CDR1 is SNHLY and CDR2 FYNNEI. CDR3 loop: CASRKQGNTGELSW. The CDR3 DNA reads TGTGCCAGCAGGAAACAGGGGAACACCGGGGAGCTGTCTTGG.

The V call is TRBV7-7, the J call TRBJ1-4, with D hard to call. The CDR3 covers 13 residues. The V and J ends lost 5 bases and 10 bases respectively, with 14 bases between them. Germline V lookup: CDR1 SSHAT, CDR2 FNYEAQ (reference sequence). CDR3 sequence: CASSQDPGRKLFF. The CDR3 DNA reads as TGTGCCAGCAGCCAGGACCCTGGGAGAAAACTGTTTTTT.

In its sample, this clonotype was seen once. Sequence at one end of the junction differs from germline and may be a read error. This sequence joins TRBV7-2 and TRBJ1-1, with D tentatively TRBD1 (5 bases). The germline CDR1 and CDR2 sequences are SGHTA and FQGNSA. The CDR3 covers 13 residues. The CDR3 sequence is CASSSGTQGQDGF. In DNA, the CDR3 is TGTGCCAGCAGCTCCGGGACTCAGGGTCAAGATGGCTTC.

The sample holds many counts of this clonotype. V and J are TRBV2 and TRBJ2-5; D unresolved. The V and J ends lost 7 bases and 5 bases respectively, with 11 bases between them. The CDR3 covers 12 residues. CDR1 and CDR2 from the germline V gene are SNHLY and FYNNEI. The CDR3: CASKSGVETQYF. As DNA, the CDR3 is TGTGCCAGCAAGTCGGGCGTGGAGACCCAGTACTTC.